Listed here is a single TCR beta chain. Its specificity is not known. Sequenced by immunoSEQ multiplex PCR; TCRdb stores in-frame clones only, minus some. Of 110,000 to 150,000 clones listed, more than 75% are singletons. The sample belongs to a study of T cell responses to AZD1222 COVID-19 vaccine. Points from the study as a whole: Spike-specific TCR depth and breadth grew after two AZD1222 doses.

CDR1 MNHNY and CDR2 SVGAGI come from the germline V gene (reference sequence). The CDR3 covers 18 residues. V gave up 5 bases and J gave up 4 bases; unmatched junction bases: 12. The starting material was peripheral blood, obtained 28 days after the second AZD1222 dose. The sequence came from an adult who received the AZD1222 COVID-19 vaccine. This chain connects TRBV6-6 to TRBJ2-1; 12 bases align to TRBD2. Here the CDR3 reads CASSPRHKTSGSYNEQFF. The CDR3 coding sequence is TGTGCCAGCAGTCCGCGCCACAAGACTAGCGGGAGTTACAATGAGCAGTTCTTC.